The 18 T cell receptor beta chains listed next were all sequenced from one sample in a study of CD8 T cells in ankylosing spondylitis. TCRdb re-called the 5' RACE reads with MiXCR, one entry per CDR3 protein. Of about 240,000 distinct CDR3 sequences in the sample, 8.6% are singletons; the top ten hold nearly 7%. Sequences were obtained from blood, either unsorted or a sorted T cell fraction (not recorded which). Receptor source: a male donor with ankylosing spondylitis or in good health (not recorded which).

In this sample, this clonotype turned up many times. The chain's CDR3 is CSARDGGGATDTQYF. In DNA form, the CDR3 reads TGCAGTGCTAGAGATGGGGGGGGGGCCACAGATACGCAGTATTTT. V gene TRBV20-1 combines with J gene TRBJ2-3; possibly TRBD2 for D (7 bases). Per the germline V gene, CDR1 is DFQATT and CDR2 is SNEGSKA (reference sequence). This CDR3 has 15 residues. The V and J ends lost 0 bases and 2 bases respectively, with 12 bases between them.

The chain is built from TRBV29-1 and TRBJ2-7; unclear D gene. V was cut by 7 bases and J by 7 bases, with 23 bases left in between. Germline V gives CDR1 SQVTM, CDR2 ANQGSEA. This CDR3 spans 14 amino acids. The DNA for the CDR3 is TGCAGCGCCCTGGCCCCAGTCCAAGACGAGGAGCAGTACTTC. This encodes CSALAPVQDEEQYF.

This clonotype has ten or more counts. The genes are TRBV7-2 and TRBJ1-6; D is uncertain. The CDR3 totals 15 residues. CDR1 is SGHTA and CDR2 is FQGNSA in the germline V gene. The V and J ends lost 5 bases and 7 bases respectively, with 15 bases between them. CDR3 protein: CASSPVPGNNSPLHF. For the CDR3, the DNA is TGTGCCAGCAGCCCCGTCCCGGGAAACAATTCACCCCTCCACTTT. The whole variable domain, filled in from reference TRBV7-2 and TRBJ1-6, reads GAGVSQSPSNKVTEKGKDVELRCDPISGHTALYWYRQSLGQGLEFLIYFQGNSAPDKSGLPSDRFSAERTGGSVSTLTIQRTQQEDSAVYLCASSPVPGNNSPLHFGNGTRLTVT.

CDR3 protein: CASSKGQTPYNEQFF. The CDR3 region has the DNA TGCGCCAGCAGCAAGGGACAGACACCCTACAATGAGCAGTTCTTC. The gene calls are TRBV4-3 and TRBJ2-1, with 7 bases fitting TRBD1. After removal of 5 bases from V and 2 bases from J, the junction contained 6 bases not matched to a gene. CDR3 length: 15 residues. Germline CDR1 is LGHNA and CDR2 is YSLEER.

The chain links TRBV6-2 or TRBV6-3 to TRBJ1-4; D unclear. Trimming cost V 5 bases and J 0 bases, with 19 bases left between them. There are 18 residues in the CDR3. Germline CDR1 and CDR2: MNHEY and SVGEGT. The DNA of the CDR3 is TGTGCCAGCAGTCGCCGAACGCCCGGGATCTCAACTAATGAAAAACTGTTTTTT. Encoded protein: CASSRRTPGISTNEKLFF.

This sequence joins TRBV20-1 and TRBJ1-5, with 9 bases fitting TRBD1. Unmatched junction bases numbered 11, after V lost 5 bases and J lost 6 bases. CDR1 is DFQATT, CDR2 SNEGSKA, per germline (reference sequence). This CDR3 region has 15 residues. Here the CDR3 reads CSASTGGAVSQPQHF. The CDR3 DNA sequence: TGCAGTGCTTCTACAGGGGGCGCGGTTAGTCAGCCCCAGCATTTT.

This clonotype was observed at least ten times. The chain links TRBV20-1 to TRBJ1-5; a weak D match, TRBD1 (6 bases). The germline V gene encodes CDR1 DFQATT and CDR2 SNEGSKA (reference sequence). Trimming took 2 bases from V and 0 from J, leaving 17 bases between them. This CDR3 is 17 amino acids long. The CDR3 here is CSARPQGSLYSNQPQHF. The CDR3 bases are TGCAGTGCTAGACCTCAGGGGTCCCTCTATAGCAATCAGCCCCAGCATTTT.

This clonotype was seen ten or more times. The V call is TRBV10-3, the J call TRBJ2-1, with TRBD2 matching 8 bases. The germline V gene has CDR1 ENHRY and CDR2 SYGVKD. The length of the CDR3 is 15 residues. Germline trimming cut 4 bases from V and 0 bases from J; bases unmatched to any gene: 2. CDR3 coding DNA: TGTGCCATCAGTGTAGCGGGGAACTCCTACAATGAGCAGTTCTTC. This sequence encodes CAISVAGNSYNEQFF.

This clonotype was found many times. One end of the junction varies from germline; a read error may be responsible. J is TRBJ2-3 and V is TRBV12-3 or TRBV12-4; no clear D gene. CDR3 size: 13 residues. The CDR3 DNA reads TGTGCCATCGGACGTCCGGAGCCGGGTCGAGTGGGTTTT. It translates to CAIGRPEPGRVGF.

The chain uses TRBV5-6 and TRBJ2-5, with D maybe TRBD2 (5 bases). Germline loops: CDR1 SGHDT, CDR2 YYEEEE. V lost 4 bases and J lost 5, with 12 bases in between. This CDR3 has 13 amino acids. The CDR3 nucleotides are TGTGCCAGCAGCCCGGGGTGGAGTGAGACCCAGTACTTC. Amino acid sequence: CASSPGWSETQYF.

This clonotype was seen repeatedly, ten times or more. This chain uses TRBV6-1 with TRBJ1-2; a possible D gene is TRBD1 (5 bases). The CDR3 loop spans 14 amino acids. The germline CDR1 and CDR2 sequences are MNHNS and SASEGT. Trimming cost V 6 bases and J 4 bases, with 15 bases left between them. DNA for the CDR3: TGTGCCAGCAGCCCGACAGAGTCGAGCTATGGCTACACCTTC. Translation gives CASSPTESSYGYTF.

In DNA, the CDR3 is TGTGCCAGCAGCCAGGACAGGCACTATGGCTACACCTTC. The encoded protein is CASSQDRHYGYTF. The V and J genes are TRBV7-9 and TRBJ1-2; TRBD1 matches 7 bases. CDR3 size: 13 residues. V lost 5 bases to trimming and J lost 3 bases; unmatched junction nucleotides: 3. Germline values: CDR1 SEHNR, CDR2 FQNEAQ (reference sequence).

The chain has TRBV30 and TRBJ2-1; 9 bases fit TRBD2. The J segment lost 8 bases and the V segment lost 3 bases, leaving 11 bases of the junction unmatched. The CDR3 is 15 amino acids. Germline values: CDR1 GTSNPN, CDR2 SVGIG (reference sequence). CDR3 nucleotides: TGTGCCTGGAGGGAGACTAGCGGAAGTTACGATGAGCAGTTCTTC. Protein: CAWRETSGSYDEQFF.

The table lists this clonotype with many counts. The V call is TRBV2, the J call TRBJ2-7; D is undetermined. CDR3 length: 14 residues. V lost 4 bases and J 4 bases, leaving 14 bases between the germline ends. In germline, CDR1 is SNHLY, CDR2 FYNNEI. The DNA of the CDR3 is TGTGCCAGCAGTGGGACGGTGAACCTTTACGAGCAGTACTTC. Translating it yields CASSGTVNLYEQYF.

The chain's CDR3 is CASSPRRASDNEQFF. The CDR3 DNA reads TGTGCCAGCTCACCACGGAGAGCTAGCGACAATGAGCAGTTCTTC. The chain has TRBV18 and TRBJ2-1; D may be TRBD2 (6 bases). CDR3 length: 15 amino acids. V was trimmed by 1 base and J by 5 bases, leaving 12 bases between them. Per germline, CDR1 KGHSH and CDR2 LQKENI.

The sample holds many counts of this clonotype. The V gene is TRBV13, the J gene TRBJ1-1; D perhaps matches TRBD1 (6 bases). V lost 0 bases, J lost 3 bases, and 8 bases lay in between. The CDR3 contains 14 residues. Germline lookup yields CDR1 PRHDT and CDR2 FYEKMQ (reference sequence). The CDR3 spells CASSLGQGYTEAFF. CDR3 DNA: TGTGCCAGCAGCTTAGGACAGGGCTACACTGAAGCTTTCTTT. Full variable domain (missing parts from reference TRBV13 and TRBJ1-1): AAGVIQSPRHLIKEKRETATLKCYPIPRHDTVYWYQQGPGQDPQFLISFYEKMQSDKGSIPDRFSAQQFSDYHSELNMSSLELGDSALYFCASSLGQGYTEAFFGQGTRLTVV.

The table lists this clonotype with many counts. The chain carries TRBV12-3 or TRBV12-4 and TRBJ1-2; 7 bases match TRBD1. CDR3 size: 14 residues. V lost 5 bases to trimming and J lost 7 bases; unmatched junction nucleotides: 10. The CDR3 spells CASSPGTAGGGYTF. CDR3 DNA sequence: TGTGCCAGCAGTCCCGGGACAGCTGGGGGTGGCTACACCTTC.

V is TRBV12-3 or TRBV12-4 and J is TRBJ1-1; a possible D gene is TRBD1 (6 bases). V dropped 7 bases and J dropped 4 bases, with 19 bases sitting between them. The CDR3 contains 15 residues. The CDR3 DNA follows: TGTGCCAGCACCTCGCCGGGACAACTTCTCACTGAAGCTTTCTTT. Protein: CASTSPGQLLTEAFF.